In this sample, the clone carrying this TCR beta chain turned up a few times. The antigen remains undetermined. TCRdb's table, derived via immunoSEQ multiplex PCR, lists solely in-frame clones and lacks some. The repertoire holds roughly 700,000 clones, with 74% as singletons. These data belong to a study of shared clonotypes between healthy human individuals. Study context: Those who served as donors were two women and a few men between the ages of 18 and 49. Notes on the study in general: For naive CD4 cells, 4% to 6% of clonotypes were shared across a few donors. Naive subsets generally had larger estimated richness than memory subsets.

CDR1 is SGHRS and CDR2 is YFSETQ in the germline V gene. V was pared by 4 bases and J by 6 bases, with 12 bases of the junction left unmatched. This CDR3 region has 15 residues. The clonotype comes from a woman in her twenties or thirties in good health. V and J are TRBV5-1 and TRBJ1-2; 7 bases line up with TRBD1. The sample taken for sequencing was memory CD4+ T cells sorted from blood. Subset meaning: CD45RA-negative fraction. CDR3 amino acids: CASSGGTETLDGYTF. In DNA, the CDR3 is TGCGCCAGCAGCGGAGGGACAGAAACGTTAGATGGCTACACCTTC.